What follows is one TCR beta chain and its context. Its antigen remains unknown. TCRdb's table, derived via immunoSEQ multiplex PCR, lists solely in-frame clones and lacks some. The repertoire holds 50,000 to 70,000 clones, with approximately 80% as singletons. The CDR3 is made up of 19 amino acids. J lost 2 bases, V lost 2 bases, and 16 bases had no gene match. Germline CDR1 is SGDLS and CDR2 is YYNGEE. The sample comes from a study of OX40 agonist ivuxolimab in advanced cancers. Study results and caveats: On average, CD8+ T cells showed a greater number of expanded clones than CD4+. Normalized expansion of T-cell clones was also low for some nonresponders. Partial responders at 0.1-3.0 mg/kg had among the lowest clonal expansion.

The clonotype comes from an adult with an advanced solid tumor such as melanoma, head and neck, liver or kidney cancer. Sequencing was performed on CD4+ or CD8+ T cells sorted from blood, taken in a trial of the OX40 agonist ivuxolimab. The J gene is TRBJ2-1, the V gene TRBV9, with TRBD2 matching over 7 bases. CDR3: CASSVGEFLLANPYNEQFF. The CDR3, as DNA: TGTGCCAGCAGCGTCGGCGAATTTCTACTAGCGAACCCCTACAATGAGCAGTTCTTC.